This is a list of T cell receptor beta chains from one sample in a study of identifying expanded T cells in peripheral blood. Profiled with immunoSEQ multiplex PCR; TCRdb holds only in-frame clones, not every one. The sample includes fewer than 110,000 clones, around 85% of them seen just once. The material sequenced was blood. The receptors derive from a person aged 18 to 69 in good health. Each CDR3 is given with its conserved first and last residue. A D gene is named only where the DNA matches it firmly. Expanded clones get a size class; other rows say once, few or many, or leave the size out.

>TRBJ2-7|TRBV29-1|.|.
TGCAGCGTTGGCCGGACCCGATCCTACGAGCAGTACTTC
CSVGRTRSYEQYF
>TRBJ2-1|TRBV7-9|.|.
TGTGCCAGCAGCTTAGAATGGGTCCTCGGCGGGAATGAGCAGTTCTTC
CASSLEWVLGGNEQFF
>TRBJ2-7|TRBV11-2|.|.
TGTGCCAGCAGCTTAGGAGGGGCCCTCGAGCAGTACTTC
CASSLGGALEQYF
>TRBJ1-1|TRBV4-1|.|TRBD1
TGCGCCAGCAGCCAAGAGGGGGGGACAGTGGGAAAGGCTTTCTTT
CASSQEGGTVGKAFF
>TRBJ1-1|TRBV10-3|.|TRBD1
TGTGCCATCAGCGGGACAGGGGGCTTGCTGAACACTGAAGCTTTCTTT
CAISGTGGLLNTEAFF
>TRBJ2-3|TRBV4-3|.|TRBD2
TGCGCCAAACCCCGAAGTGCTAGCGGGGGGTCCACAGATACGCAGTATTTT
CAKPRSASGGSTDTQYF
>TRBJ1-2|TRBV29-1|.|.
TGCAGCGTTGAAGGCCCCGTGAGGGGGGAAGCGAACTATGGCTACACCTTC
CSVEGPVRGEANYGYTF
>TRBJ2-1|TRBV15|.|.
TGTGCCACCAGCAGAGGGTCGTCCAGGGACAATGAGCAGTTCTTC
CATSRGSSRDNEQFF
>TRBJ1-2|TRBV11-2|few|.
TGTGCCAGCATACAGCTTCACGGAGAAGGGTATGGCTACACCTTC
CASIQLHGEGYGYTF
>TRBJ1-2|TRBV28|.|TRBD1
TGTGCCACCAAGACAGGGGTCACCCACCCCTATGGCTACACCTTC
CATKTGVTHPYGYTF
>TRBJ1-1|TRBV5-4|.|.
TGTGCCAGCAGCTTTCAGGGCGGCGCTGAAGCTTTCTTT
CASSFQGGAEAFF
>TRBJ2-2|TRBV4-3|.|.
TGCGCCAGCAGCCAAGATCGTCCGTACACCGGGGAGCTGTTTTTT
CASSQDRPYTGELFF
>TRBJ2-5|TRBV10-1|.|.
TGCGCCAGCAGCCCCGATTGGGGGGAGACCCAGTACTTC
CASSPDWGETQYF
>TRBJ2-2|TRBV6-5|.|.
TGTGCCAGCAGTGGGGGGATCGGGGAGCTGTTTTTT
CASSGGIGELFF
>TRBJ2-7|TRBV19|.|TRBD2
TGTGCCAGTAGCCCGTATGGCGCGGGGGGCTCCTACGAGCAGTACTTC
CASSPYGAGGSYEQYF
>TRBJ1-2|TRBV6-5|once|.
TGTGCCATCCAAGACAGGCCTAATAACTATGGCTACACCTTC
CAIQDRPNNYGYTF
>TRBJ1-2|TRBV18|.|TRBD1
TGTGCCACCTCCCCCCAACAGGGGGGGGATGGCTACACCTTC
CATSPQQGGDGYTF
>TRBJ2-1|TRBV11-2|.|TRBD2
TGTGCCAGCAGCTTGTCCGGGGGGGCGGATGAGCAGTTCTTC
CASSLSGGADEQFF
>TRBJ2-5|TRBV5-1|.|.
TGCGCCAGCAGCTTGGCGCTCCCCCGTGGGGAGACCCAGTACTTC
CASSLALPRGETQYF
>TRBJ1-1|TRBV14|.|.
TGTGCCAGCAGCCTAACAGCGGGGAGGAGGGCTTTCTTT
CASSLTAGRRAFF
>TRBJ2-6|TRBV19|.|TRBD2
TGTGCCAGTAGTATAGCGCCAGCGGGGGAGGCTGGGGCCAACGTCCTGACTTTC
CASSIAPAGEAGANVLTF
>TRBJ2-1|TRBV14|.|TRBD1
TGTGCCAGCAGCCAAGATTGGAGAGGACAGGGGTTCGATGAGCAGTTCTTC
CASSQDWRGQGFDEQFF
>TRBJ2-3|TRBV11-2|.|TRBD1
TGTGCCAGCAGCTTCGCTGACAGGGCTGGAGATACGCAGTATTTT
CASSFADRAGDTQYF
>TRBJ1-2|TRBV5-4|.|.
TGTGCCAGCAGGAGGGGTGGGCAATACAACTATGGCTACACCTTC
CASRRGGQYNYGYTF
>TRBJ2-3|TRBV10-3|.|.
TGTGCCATCAGTGTCGACGAACTAGCAAGCCAGGCAGATACGCAGTATTTT
CAISVDELASQADTQYF
>TRBJ2-7|TRBV27|.|.
TGTGCCAGCAGTTTCCAAATAGGTCCCTACGAGCAGTACTTC
CASSFQIGPYEQYF
>TRBJ2-5|TRBV20-1|.|.
TGCAGTGCCTCGTCCGGGACCCAGTACTTC
CSASSGTQYF
>TRBJ2-2|TRBV6-5|.|.
TGTGCCAGCAGGCGACCTGGGAACACCGGGGAGCTGTTTTTT
CASRRPGNTGELFF
>TRBJ2-7|TRBV29-1|.|.
TGCAGCGTTGAAAAAACGCGGGGTTTTGAGCAGTACTTC
CSVEKTRGFEQYF
>TRBJ2-6|TRBV5-1|.|TRBD1
TGCGCCAGCAGCGGAGCCCAGGGGGACGGGTCCTCTGGGGCCAACGTCCTGACTTTC
CASSGAQGDGSSGANVLTF
>TRBJ2-7|TRBV15|.|TRBD1
TGTGCCACCAGCAAGGGGGCCAGGGACCCCTACGAGCAGTACTTC
CATSKGARDPYEQYF
>TRBJ2-3|TRBV7-8|.|TRBD2
TGTGCCAGCAGCTTACAGCGGGGTAGGACAGATACGCAGTATTTT
CASSLQRGRTDTQYF
>TRBJ2-3|TRBV9|.|.
TGTGCCAGCAGCGTAGGGGAAGGCACAGATACGCAGTATTTT
CASSVGEGTDTQYF
>TRBJ2-1|TRBV6-7|.|.
TGTGCCAGCGATTGGGGTCCCGGGACGAACAATGAGCAGTTCTTC
CASDWGPGTNNEQFF
>TRBJ2-5|TRBV5-5|.|TRBD2
TGTGCCAGCAGCTTGGAGCTAGCGGGGGCCCAAGAGACCCAGTACTTC
CASSLELAGAQETQYF
>TRBJ2-7|TRBV18|.|TRBD1
TGTGCCAGCTCACCAAGGGACAGGGATCCCTACGAGCAGTACTTC
CASSPRDRDPYEQYF
>TRBJ2-7|TRBV28|.|TRBD1
TGTGCCAGCAGACAGACAGGGATCACCTACGAGCAGTACTTC
CASRQTGITYEQYF
>TRBJ1-6|TRBV5-4|once|.
TGTGCCAGCCGGCAACAGGGATCCGATAATTCACCCCTCCACTTT
CASRQQGSDNSPLHF
>TRBJ2-1|TRBV10-2|.|.
TGCGCCAGCAGTGAGTCGATAGGGTACAATGAGCAGTTCTTC
CASSESIGYNEQFF
>TRBJ1-1|TRBV2|.|.
TGTGCCAGCAGTGTTGACGGTTCCACTGAAGCTTTCTTT
CASSVDGSTEAFF
>TRBJ1-2|TRBV5-5|.|.
TGTGCCAGCAGCTTGGCTACGGAAGATGGCTACACCTTC
CASSLATEDGYTF
>TRBJ2-5|TRBV18|once|TRBD2
TGTGCCAGCTCACCGACTAGCGGGGGGAGAAGTTCGGAGACCCAGTACTTC
CASSPTSGGRSSETQYF
>TRBJ2-7|TRBV29-1|once|.
TGCAGCGTTGAACGGGGAACAGGGAGCATCTACGAGCAGTACTTC
CSVERGTGSIYEQYF
>TRBJ2-5|TRBV2|.|.
TGTGCCAGCAGTGACTTACAGGGAGGAGAGACCCAGTACTTC
CASSDLQGGETQYF